The 14 T cell receptor beta chains below were found in one sample sequenced in a study of OX40 agonist ivuxolimab in advanced cancers. Produced via immunoSEQ multiplex PCR; TCRdb's table is partial and in-frame only. This table has about 48,000 clones, more than 65% appearing once. This specimen consisted of CD4+ or CD8+ T cells sorted from blood, obtained in a trial of the OX40 agonist ivuxolimab. The receptors come from an adult with an advanced solid tumor such as melanoma, head and neck, liver or kidney cancer.

On this clone: Since the CDR3 does not end with the conserved phenylalanine or tryptophan, this likely comes from a read error. The DNA is omitted, as the CDR3 cannot be located on it reliably, and the CDR3 follows TCRdb's listing. The chain joins TRBV7-5 to TRBJ2-7; the table's TRBD1 call for D was not verified on the DNA. TRBV7-5 is designated a pseudogene. The CDR3 length equals 13 residues, ends included. CDR3 in amino acids: CVRSSDSAYEQYL.

The gene calls are TRBV15 and TRBJ1-2; D gene ambiguous. V lost 0 bases to trimming and J lost 5 bases, with 13 bases between them. CDR1 is LNHNV, CDR2 YYDKDF, per germline (reference sequence). The CDR3 has 15 residues. This CDR3 reads CATSRDRAQVYGYTF. In nucleotides, the CDR3 is TGTGCCACCAGCAGAGATAGGGCCCAGGTTTATGGCTACACCTTC.

The J gene is TRBJ1-2, the V gene TRBV6-5; D perhaps matches TRBD1 (6 bases). Germline V lookup: CDR1 MNHEY, CDR2 SVGAGI. The CDR3 spans 15 residues. V shed 0 bases and J shed 4 bases, with 12 bases lying between them. This chain's CDR3 is CASSYSAGQIYGYTF. DNA for the CDR3: TGTGCCAGCAGTTACTCGGCCGGACAGATCTATGGCTACACCTTC.

The chain uses TRBV4-1 and TRBJ2-1, with D perhaps being TRBD1 or TRBD2 (5 bases each). V dropped 2 bases and J dropped 2 bases, with 19 bases sitting between them. The CDR3 has 18 residues. CDR1 MGHRA and CDR2 YSYEKL come from the germline V gene. CDR3 coding DNA: TGCGCCAGCAGCCAACAAACGGGGCGAGCGAGTCCCTACAATGAGCAGTTCTTC. Translated: CASSQQTGRASPYNEQFF.

The genes are TRBV7-2 and TRBJ1-2; 8 bases fit TRBD1. Germline CDR1 and CDR2: SGHTA and FQGNSA. This CDR3 is 15 amino acids long. The junction had 8 bases not matched to a gene; V was cut back by 1 base and J by 7 bases. In DNA form, the CDR3 reads TGTGCCAGCAGCTTAGTAAACCAGGGGGCTGGTGGCTACACCTTC. Protein product: CASSLVNQGAGGYTF.

The V gene is TRBV7-2, the J gene TRBJ1-5; 11 bases are shared with TRBD1. CDR3 size: 16 residues. Germline CDR1 reads SGHTA; CDR2 reads FQGNSA. Trimming cost V 1 base and J 4 bases; bases outside gene matches: 3. DNA for the CDR3: TGTGCCAGCAGCTTAGGTGGACAGGGGGCGAATCAGCCCCAGCATTTT. Amino acids: CASSLGGQGANQPQHF.

The rearrangement joins TRBV7-2 to TRBJ1-4; no reliable D call. Germline assignment: CDR1 SGHTA and CDR2 FQGNSA. Trimming cost V 0 bases and J 2 bases, with 1 base left between them. The CDR3 is 13 amino acids. CDR3 protein: CASSLATNEKLFF. The CDR3 nucleotides read TGTGCCAGCAGCTTAGCGACTAATGAAAAACTGTTTTTT.

The chain has TRBV7-2 and TRBJ2-1; 8 nucleotides line up with TRBD1. Germline loops: CDR1 SGHTA, CDR2 FQGNSA. There are 14 residues in the CDR3. V was pared by 4 bases and J by 10 bases, with 9 bases of the junction left unmatched. CDR3 DNA sequence: TGTGCCAGCAGCTCAGGAGCTGGACAGGGCGAGCAGTTCTTC. This sequence encodes CASSSGAGQGEQFF.

The chain combines TRBV10-1 with TRBJ2-3, with D unclear. The CDR3 runs 16 residues. Germline V gene sequence: CDR1 WNHNN, CDR2 SYGVQD (reference sequence). V shed 3 bases and J shed 8 bases, with 21 bases lying between them. The CDR3 spells CASSDGHQDLWGTQYF. The CDR3 DNA reads as TGCGCCAGCAGTGATGGTCATCAGGACCTGTGGGGTACGCAGTATTTT.

This clone was recorded a few times. The rearrangement joins TRBV7-8 to TRBJ1-3; no reliable D call. V gave up 3 bases and J gave up 1 base, with 4 bases separating them. The germline gives CDR1 SGHVS, CDR2 FQNEAQ. The CDR3 totals 13 residues. The CDR3 here is CASSFPSGNTIYF. DNA of the CDR3: TGTGCCAGCAGCTTCCCATCTGGAAACACCATATATTTT. Full variable domain (remainder filled in from reference TRBV7-8 and TRBJ1-3): GAGVSQSPRYKVAKRGQDVALRCDPISGHVSLFWYQQALGQGPEFLTYFQNEAQLDKSGLPSDRFFAERPEGSVSTLKIQRTQQEDSAVYLCASSFPSGNTIYFGEGSWLTVV.

This clone was counted only a few times. This rearrangement joins TRBV7-2 to TRBJ2-3, with no clear D. The CDR3 is 12 amino acids. CDR1 is SGHTA, CDR2 FQGNSA, per germline. V was clipped by 5 bases and J by 2 bases, with 5 bases between them. This CDR3 is CASSPYTDTQYF. In DNA form, the CDR3 reads TGTGCCAGCAGCCCATACACAGATACGCAGTATTTT.

The chain employs TRBV19 and TRBJ2-3; D possibly uses TRBD1 or TRBD2 (5 bases each). V was pared by 3 bases and J by 2 bases, with 9 bases between. CDR1 is LNHDA, CDR2 SQIVND, per germline (reference sequence). The CDR3 has 14 amino acids. The CDR3 nucleotides read TGTGCCAGTAGTATTGGGACCTTCACAGATACGCAGTATTTT. Its translation is CASSIGTFTDTQYF.

The gene calls are TRBV30 and TRBJ1-1, with D possibly matching TRBD1 (6 bases). Germline CDR1 GTSNPN, CDR2 SVGIG (reference sequence). V was shortened by 3 bases and J by 5 bases, with 19 bases between the two germline ends. CDR3 size: 15 residues. CDR3: CAWRRGWGRETEAFF. The DNA for the CDR3 is TGTGCCTGGAGGCGAGGTTGGGGGCGGGAGACTGAAGCTTTCTTT.

V usage is TRBV5-4 and J usage is TRBJ2-2; D may correspond to TRBD1 or TRBD2 (5 bases each). The V gene's germline CDR1 is SGHNT and CDR2 YYREEE (reference sequence). V was pared by 3 bases and J by 3 bases, with 12 bases between. This CDR3 is 15 amino acids long. The CDR3 DNA is TGTGCCAGCAGCTCACTTAAGGGACACACCGGGGAGCTGTTTTTT. Its translation is CASSSLKGHTGELFF.